Below, 29 T cell receptor beta chains from the same sample are listed, as sequenced in a study of OX40 agonist ivuxolimab in advanced cancers. Clones were sequenced by immunoSEQ multiplex PCR, and TCRdb holds only the in-frame ones, with some missing. Among approximately 88,000 clones listed, 88% were seen once. The specimen comprised CD4+ or CD8+ T cells sorted from blood, sampled in a trial of the OX40 agonist ivuxolimab. These receptors were taken from an adult with an advanced solid tumor such as melanoma, head and neck, liver or kidney cancer.

The CDR3 loop is CAISEGGRKNTEAFF. CDR3 DNA sequence: TGTGCCATCAGTGAGGGTGGCAGGAAGAACACTGAAGCTTTCTTT. V gene TRBV10-3 combines with J gene TRBJ1-1; D ambiguous. Trimming took off 2 bases at V and 1 base at J, with 11 bases between the two ends. The CDR3 runs 15 residues. Germline assignment: CDR1 ENHRY and CDR2 SYGVKD.

The chain uses TRBV5-1 and TRBJ1-1; D call uncertain. Trimming stripped 4 bases from V and 7 bases from J, with 17 bases between. This CDR3 region has 14 residues. CDR1 and CDR2 from the germline V gene are SGHRS and YFSETQ. The CDR3 DNA reads as TGCGCCAGCAGCCCCGGTCCGGGCAGGCATGAAGCTTTCTTT. It is translated as CASSPGPGRHEAFF.

With regard to this clone: The sample carries other DNA sequences with the same CDR3. The chain couples TRBV10-1 to TRBJ2-1; either TRBD1 or TRBD2 may fit D (6 bases each). With 0 bases removed from V and 9 bases from J, the gap between germline ends came to 15 bases. Looked up from germline, CDR1 is WNHNN and CDR2 is SYGVQD (reference sequence). CDR3 length: 15 amino acids. CDR3 region: CASSESGGARGEQFF. The CDR3 DNA reads as TGCGCCAGCAGTGAGTCGGGCGGGGCCAGGGGTGAGCAGTTCTTC.

The rearrangement links TRBV2 to TRBJ2-7; 11 bases align to TRBD2. The trim removed 6 bases at V and 3 bases at J, leaving 7 bases unmatched. Germline V gene lookup returns CDR1 SNHLY and CDR2 FYNNEI. CDR3 length: 15 residues. This CDR3 is CASRPLAGGLYEQYF. The CDR3 DNA follows: TGTGCCAGCAGGCCTCTAGCGGGGGGACTCTACGAGCAGTACTTC.

This clone was seen once. The chain joins TRBV5-1 to TRBJ2-7; 10 bases are shared with TRBD2. Losses at the gene ends were 0 bases for V and 0 bases for J; bases not matched to a gene: 6. Germline V gene data show CDR1 as SGHRS and CDR2 as YFSETQ. The CDR3 is 17 residues long. CDR3 nucleotide sequence: TGCGCCAGCAGCTTGGCCGGCACTAGCGGGATCTCCTACGAGCAGTACTTC. Residues: CASSLAGTSGISYEQYF.

The gene calls are TRBV6-1 and TRBJ2-1, with TRBD2 identical over 12 bases. Germline CDR1 MNHNS, CDR2 SASEGT. V was clipped by 6 bases and J by 6 bases; unmatched bases: 3. This CDR3 region has 14 residues. For the CDR3, the DNA is TGTGCCAGCAGAGCTAGCGGGAGGGCCAATGAGCAGTTCTTC. This translates into CASRASGRANEQFF.

This rearrangement joins TRBV19 to TRBJ2-2; D is ambiguous. V was trimmed by 4 bases and J by 2 bases, leaving 17 bases between them. There are 17 residues in the CDR3. CDR1 is LNHDA, CDR2 SQIVND, per germline (reference sequence). This chain's CDR3 is CASSNRAQTRNTGELFF. CDR3 DNA sequence: TGTGCCAGTAGTAACCGGGCCCAGACACGTAACACCGGGGAGCTGTTTTTT.

V and J are TRBV5-1 and TRBJ1-4; perhaps TRBD1 as D (6 bases). Looked up from germline, CDR1 is SGHRS and CDR2 is YFSETQ. This CDR3 comprises 16 residues. Trimming cost V 0 bases and J 4 bases, with 13 bases left between them. Here the CDR3 reads CASSLEPQGSNEKLFF. In nucleotides, the CDR3 is TGCGCCAGCAGCTTGGAACCGCAGGGGAGTAATGAAAAACTGTTTTTT. The whole variable domain, remainder taken from reference TRBV5-1 and TRBJ1-4, is KAGVTQTPRYLIKTRGQQVTLSCSPISGHRSVSWYQQTPGQGLQFLFEYFSETQRNKGNFPGRFSGRQFSNSRSEMNVSTLELGDSALYLCASSLEPQGSNEKLFFGSGTQLSVL.

This sequence joins TRBV7-8 and TRBJ2-7; the D gene is possibly TRBD2 (6 bases). With 5 bases removed from V and 4 bases from J, the gap between germline ends came to 15 bases. Germline-derived CDR1 and CDR2 are SGHVS and FQNEAQ. The CDR3 loop spans 14 amino acids. This CDR3 is CASSPARAGYEQYF. In DNA, the CDR3 is TGTGCCAGCAGCCCCGCCAGGGCGGGGTACGAGCAGTACTTC.

The V call is TRBV5-6, the J call TRBJ2-1, with D possibly being TRBD2 (6 bases). The CDR3 runs 12 residues. Germline V gives CDR1 SGHDT, CDR2 YYEEEE. The V and J ends lost 6 bases and 10 bases respectively, with 14 bases between them. The CDR3 sequence is CASKGLGEEQFF. CDR3 bases: TGTGCCAGCAAGGGACTGGGGGAGGAGCAGTTCTTC. The whole variable domain, filled in from reference TRBV5-6 and TRBJ2-1, reads DAGVTQSPTHLIKTRGQQVTLRCSPKSGHDTVSWYQQALGQGPQFIFQYYEEEERQRGNFPDRFSGHQFPNYSSELNVNALLLGDSALYLCASKGLGEEQFFGPGTRLTVL.

The chain links TRBV15 to TRBJ2-1; TRBD2 matches 9 bases. With V trimmed by 4 bases and J by 0 bases, 13 bases remained unmatched. The CDR3 loop spans 19 amino acids. The germline V gene has CDR1 LNHNV and CDR2 YYDKDF (reference sequence). The CDR3 loop is CATSTSTSGRGGSYNEQFF. CDR3 nucleotides: TGTGCCACCAGCACGTCTACTAGCGGGCGGGGGGGCTCCTACAATGAGCAGTTCTTC.

This clone was counted once. The J gene is TRBJ2-5, the V gene TRBV9, with D possibly being TRBD2 (6 bases). Trimming left V 0 bases short and J 2 bases short, with 14 bases between. Per germline, CDR1 SGDLS and CDR2 YYNGEE. The CDR3 is 16 amino acids. CDR3 sequence: CASSVGASDGQETQYF. The CDR3 region has the DNA TGTGCCAGCAGCGTAGGGGCTAGCGATGGGCAAGAGACCCAGTACTTC.

The CDR3 DNA follows: TGTGCCAGCTCACCAGGGGACATACAAGAGACCCAGTACTTC. It is translated as CASSPGDIQETQYF. The rearrangement links TRBV5-4 to TRBJ2-5; TRBD1 is a possible D gene (6 bases). The CDR3 is made up of 14 amino acids. V was pared by 7 bases and J by 2 bases, with 15 bases between. The germline V gene has CDR1 SGHNT and CDR2 YYREEE (reference sequence).

This chain's CDR3 is CASRIGGTGTGELFF. The DNA for the CDR3 is TGTGCCAGCCGAATAGGCGGGACAGGAACCGGGGAGCTGTTTTTT. The chain joins TRBV6-5 to TRBJ2-2, with 8 bases identical to TRBD1. Germline V CDR1 and CDR2: MNHEY, SVGAGI. This CDR3 spans 15 amino acids. V trimming: 8 bases; J trimming: 5 bases; junction bases outside the gene matches: 10.

The V and J genes are TRBV19 and TRBJ1-2; 10 bases fit TRBD1. With 7 bases clipped from V and 8 bases from J, the junction kept 10 bases outside the gene matches. CDR1 is LNHDA and CDR2 is SQIVND in the germline V gene (reference sequence). The CDR3 totals 14 residues. Here the CDR3 reads CASIGDRGLKGYTF. The DNA of the CDR3 is TGTGCCAGTATCGGAGACAGGGGGCTTAAAGGCTACACCTTC.

The CDR3 DNA follows: TGTGCCAGCAGCCCAGGGGCGCGGAGCACTGAAGCTTTCTTT. Its protein product is CASSPGARSTEAFF. The chain recombines TRBV7-8 with TRBJ1-1; TRBD1 is a possible D gene (6 bases). CDR3 length equals 14 residues. Germline CDR1 SGHVS, CDR2 FQNEAQ. Trimming took 5 bases from V and 4 from J, leaving 14 bases between them.

This clone was detected only once. This chain joins TRBV7-2 and TRBJ1-1, with a weak D call TRBD1 (5 bases). CDR1 is SGHTA, CDR2 FQGNSA, per germline. The CDR3 extends over 14 amino acids. Trimming removed 3 bases at V and 2 bases at J, with 10 bases between. CDR3 nucleotide sequence: TGTGCCAGCAGCTTCGAGACAGTAAACACTGAAGCTTTCTTT. Residues: CASSFETVNTEAFF.

CDR3 in DNA: TGTGCCAGCAGCGTAGTTCCCGGGACAGCTGAAAAACTGTTTTTT. Residues: CASSVVPGTAEKLFF. The chain joins TRBV9 to TRBJ1-4; 7 bases are shared with TRBD1. The CDR3 is 15 amino acids. CDR1 is SGDLS and CDR2 is YYNGEE in the germline V gene. J gave up 7 bases and V 0 bases, and 6 bases lay outside the gene matches.

This chain links TRBV14 with TRBJ2-7, with D hard to call. CDR1 SGHDN and CDR2 FVKESK come from the germline V gene. The CDR3 is 13 amino acids. V was clipped by 3 bases and J by 2 bases, with 8 bases between them. The CDR3 here is CASSQAFPYEQYF. The CDR3 bases are TGTGCCAGCAGCCAGGCTTTTCCCTACGAGCAGTACTTC.

The V and J genes are TRBV11-2 and TRBJ1-3; D gene uncertain. The CDR3 is made up of 16 amino acids. Trimming removed 2 bases from V and 0 bases from J, with 11 bases in between. Germline V gene sequence: CDR1 SGHAT, CDR2 FQNNGV. The CDR3 DNA reads as TGTGCCAGCAGCTTACCTGGACCCGTCTCTGGAAACACCATATATTTT. Its protein product is CASSLPGPVSGNTIYF.

The chain links TRBV19 to TRBJ2-3, with TRBD2 as a possible D gene (6 bases). Germline V gene data show CDR1 as LNHDA and CDR2 as SQIVND (reference sequence). This CDR3 comprises 15 residues. Trimming removed 4 bases from V and 1 base from J, with 12 bases in between. The CDR3 region is CASSTGLIRTDTQYF. In nucleotides, the CDR3 is TGTGCCAGTAGTACCGGACTAATTCGCACAGATACGCAGTATTTT. Full variable domain (remainder filled in from reference TRBV19 and TRBJ2-3): DGGITQSPKYLFRKEGQNVTLSCEQNLNHDAMYWYRQDPGQGLRLIYYSQIVNDFQKGDIAEGYSVSREKKESFPLTVTSAQKNPTAFYLCASSTGLIRTDTQYFGPGTRLTVL.

The rearrangement joins TRBV6-1 to TRBJ2-3; weak D call: TRBD1 (5 bases). The V end lost 6 bases, the J end lost 3 bases, and 10 bases lay between the germline ends. The CDR3 extends over 13 amino acids. Per the germline V gene, CDR1 is MNHNS and CDR2 is SASEGT. CDR3 amino acids: CASRAGWTDTQYF. CDR3 in DNA: TGTGCCAGCAGAGCAGGGTGGACAGATACGCAGTATTTT.

V gene TRBV10-3 combines with J gene TRBJ1-2; 10 bases are shared with TRBD1. Germline trimming cut 4 bases from V and 2 bases from J; bases unmatched to any gene: 4. This CDR3 region has 15 residues. Germline assignment: CDR1 ENHRY and CDR2 SYGVKD. The CDR3 reads CAISGPGQGNYGYTF. The DNA for the CDR3 is TGTGCCATCAGTGGACCGGGACAGGGGAACTATGGCTACACCTTC.

V usage is TRBV11-2 and J usage is TRBJ2-1; perhaps TRBD1 as D (5 bases). This CDR3 is 18 amino acids long. CDR1 and CDR2 from the germline V gene are SGHAT and FQNNGV. Trimming took 0 bases from V and 6 from J, leaving 21 bases between them. The CDR3 bases are TGTGCCAGCAGCTTAGAGGTAGGGGCTCCCGGGTCGGGCAATGAGCAGTTCTTC. This encodes CASSLEVGAPGSGNEQFF.

The V and J genes are TRBV4-3 and TRBJ2-6; 11 bases line up with TRBD2. V lost 4 bases and J lost 0; bases outside the gene matches: 14. The CDR3 spans 21 residues. The germline CDR1 and CDR2 sequences are LGHNA and YSLEER. CDR3 sequence: CASSPSLGSGGVPSGANVLTF. The CDR3 DNA is TGCGCCAGCAGCCCCAGCCTAGGTAGCGGGGGGGTTCCCTCTGGGGCCAACGTCCTGACTTTC.

CDR3 amino acids: CASSFEKNKKLFF. CDR3 bases: TGTGCCAGCAGCTTCGAGAAGAATAAAAAACTGTTTTTT. The V and J genes are TRBV11-2 and TRBJ1-4, with D unclear. The CDR3 runs to 13 residues. Trimming pared 3 bases from V and 9 bases from J, leaving 11 bases between. Germline assignment: CDR1 SGHAT and CDR2 FQNNGV.

The CDR3 is CASSLLAGASGGYNEQFF. The CDR3 nucleotides are TGTGCCAGCAGCTTACTAGCGGGAGCTTCGGGGGGATACAATGAGCAGTTCTTC. The chain combines TRBV7-8 with TRBJ2-1; 10 nucleotides line up with TRBD2. The CDR3 extends over 18 amino acids. Germline V lookup: CDR1 SGHVS, CDR2 FQNEAQ. V shed 2 bases, J shed 4 bases, and the junction held 11 bases outside the gene matches.

This clone appeared a single time. The chain carries TRBV2 and TRBJ1-4, with D perhaps matching TRBD1 (5 bases). In germline, CDR1 is SNHLY, CDR2 FYNNEI. This CDR3 has 14 amino acids. The V end lost 7 bases, the J end lost 6 bases, and 15 bases lay between the germline ends. CDR3 DNA sequence: TGTGCCAGCAAGTCAACACGGGGGGATGAAAAACTGTTTTTT. Translation gives CASKSTRGDEKLFF.

The J gene is TRBJ2-5, the V gene TRBV5-1; D might be TRBD1 or TRBD2, each matching 6 bases. V was clipped by 4 bases and J by 0 bases, with 10 bases between them. The CDR3 has 14 residues. Per the germline V gene, CDR1 is SGHRS and CDR2 is YFSETQ. The CDR3 loop is CASSLGGNQETQYF. The CDR3 nucleotides read TGCGCCAGCAGCCTAGGGGGGAACCAAGAGACCCAGTACTTC.